What follows are 26 T cell receptor beta chains derived from one specimen sequenced in a study of blood T cell repertoires in COVID-19. Method: immunoSEQ multiplex PCR; TCRdb's copy keeps in-frame clones and lacks some. This table has 90,000 to 140,000 clones, about four fifths appearing once. Source material: peripheral blood. Receptor source: a woman between 65 and 79 years old with acute or convalescent COVID-19.

The V call is TRBV4-3, the J call TRBJ1-6, with TRBD1 matching over 12 bases. The CDR3 covers 16 residues. J gave up 7 bases and V 3 bases, and 4 bases lay outside the gene matches. CDR1 and CDR2 (germline): LGHNA, YSLEER. The CDR3, as DNA: TGCGCCAGCAGCCAGGGGACAGGGGGCGGCAATTCACCCCTCCACTTT. This codes for CASSQGTGGGNSPLHF.

This clone was recorded a few times. The rearrangement joins TRBV7-8 to TRBJ2-7; unclear D gene. CDR1 is SGHVS and CDR2 is FQNEAQ in the germline V gene. The CDR3 is 13 residues long. Deletions cut 1 base from V and 2 bases from J, with 6 bases between. The CDR3: CASSLGSPYEQYF. CDR3 nucleotide sequence: TGTGCCAGCAGCTTAGGTTCTCCCTACGAGCAGTACTTC.

The CDR3 region is CASSEGTNEKLFF. CDR3 DNA: TGTGCCAGCTCGGAGGGAACTAATGAAAAACTGTTTTTT. The rearrangement uses TRBV19 and TRBJ1-4; D not resolved. The CDR3 is 13 amino acids. V gave up 9 bases and J gave up 1 base, with 9 bases separating them. CDR1 LNHDA and CDR2 SQIVND come from the germline V gene (reference sequence). Looking up the rest from reference TRBV19 and TRBJ1-4 gives the full variable domain: DGGITQSPKYLFRKEGQNVTLSCEQNLNHDAMYWYRQDPGQGLRLIYYSQIVNDFQKGDIAEGYSVSREKKESFPLTVTSAQKNPTAFYLCASSEGTNEKLFFGSGTQLSVL.

V gene TRBV25-1 combines with J gene TRBJ2-7; weak D call: TRBD1 (6 bases). The CDR3 extends over 11 amino acids. CDR1 and CDR2 from the germline V gene are MGHDK and SYGVNS. With 4 bases removed from V and 7 bases from J, the gap between germline ends came to 8 bases. CDR3 in amino acids: CASSGGGEQYF. The CDR3 DNA reads TGTGCCAGCAGTGGAGGGGGTGAGCAGTACTTC.

The chain has TRBV3-1 (or the pseudogene TRBV3-2) and TRBJ1-1, with 9 nucleotides matching TRBD1. CDR1 is LGHDT and CDR2 is YNNKEL in the germline V gene (reference sequence). The V and J ends lost 4 bases and 4 bases, in that order; junction bases with no gene match: 10. The CDR3 is 16 amino acids. CDR3 sequence reads: CASSLSGTGLATEAFF. The CDR3 DNA reads TGTGCCAGCAGCCTAAGTGGGACAGGGCTAGCCACTGAAGCTTTCTTT.

This clone was seen only a few times. V is TRBV18 and J is TRBJ1-4; D possibly corresponds to TRBD1 (6 bases). Between the trimmed V and J ends, which lost 3 bases and 2 bases, there was a span of 13 bases. CDR3 length: 16 residues. Germline V lookup: CDR1 KGHSH, CDR2 LQKENI. The CDR3 here is CASSPRRGSTNEKLFF. The CDR3 DNA reads TGTGCCAGCTCACCGAGAAGGGGGTCCACTAATGAAAAACTGTTTTTT.

This clone was detected only a few times. The chain joins TRBV2 to TRBJ2-2; D might be TRBD1 (5 bases). V shed 5 bases and J shed 3 bases, with 13 bases lying between them. The germline V gene encodes CDR1 SNHLY and CDR2 FYNNEI. The CDR3 spans 15 residues. The CDR3 sequence: CASSPGPGYTGELFF. Written as DNA, the CDR3 is TGTGCCAGCAGTCCAGGGCCCGGGTACACCGGGGAGCTGTTTTTT.

This clone was detected a few times. J is TRBJ1-1 and V is TRBV11-2, with D tentatively TRBD1 (6 bases). There are 14 residues in the CDR3. The V gene's germline CDR1 is SGHAT and CDR2 FQNNGV. Trimming left V 7 bases short and J 3 bases short, with 15 bases between. The CDR3 protein is CASTKTGRDTEAFF. The CDR3 DNA reads as TGTGCCAGCACCAAAACAGGGAGGGACACTGAAGCTTTCTTT.

The V call is TRBV19, the J call TRBJ2-1, with D perhaps TRBD2 (5 bases). V shed 5 bases and J shed 7 bases, with 21 bases lying between them. The CDR3 consists of 16 residues. The germline CDR1 and CDR2 sequences are LNHDA and SQIVND (reference sequence). The chain's CDR3 is CASSEFGWRAGNEQFF. CDR3 sequence (DNA): TGTGCCAGTAGTGAATTTGGTTGGCGGGCGGGTAATGAGCAGTTCTTC.

V usage is TRBV4-3 and J usage is TRBJ1-3; D is perhaps TRBD1 (6 bases). Germline V gene data show CDR1 as LGHNA and CDR2 as YSLEER. V was clipped by 0 bases and J by 2 bases, with 11 bases between them. The CDR3 contains 16 residues. CDR3 protein: CASSQEGGTPGNTIYF. The CDR3 bases are TGCGCCAGCAGCCAAGAGGGGGGGACACCTGGAAACACCATATATTTT.

V and J are TRBV7-2 and TRBJ1-1; the match to TRBD1 covers 7 bases. After removal of 4 bases from V and 4 bases from J, the junction contained 6 bases not matched to a gene. This CDR3 has 14 amino acids. Germline values: CDR1 SGHTA, CDR2 FQGNSA. The CDR3 DNA sequence: TGTGCCAGCAGCTCAGGGGGTTGGAGCACTGAAGCTTTCTTT. Translated, it gives CASSSGGWSTEAFF.

The chain combines TRBV5-1 with TRBJ1-4; D possibly corresponds to TRBD1 (6 bases). The CDR3 is 16 amino acids. Germline CDR1 SGHRS, CDR2 YFSETQ. V was shortened by 4 bases and J by 8 bases, with 21 bases between the two germline ends. CDR3 residues: CASSPNTGSQNEKLFF. The CDR3 DNA reads as TGCGCCAGCAGCCCAAATACAGGGAGTCAAAACGAAAAACTGTTTTTT.

This clone was observed a handful of times. The gene calls are TRBV7-2 and TRBJ2-3; D perhaps matches TRBD2 (6 bases). CDR1 is SGHTA and CDR2 is FQGNSA in the germline V gene. The CDR3 is 14 residues long. Trimming took 4 bases from V and 2 from J, leaving 10 bases between them. In DNA, the CDR3 is TGTGCCAGCAGCTCCGGGACTGACACAGATACGCAGTATTTT. Translated, it gives CASSSGTDTDTQYF.

The genes are TRBV7-8 and TRBJ2-7; D not resolved. Trimming shortened V by 1 base and J by 2 bases, and 6 bases separated the two germline ends. The CDR3 extends over 13 amino acids. CDR1 and CDR2 from the germline V gene are SGHVS and FQNEAQ. The CDR3 is CASSLVVPYEQYF. The CDR3 DNA is TGTGCCAGCAGCTTAGTAGTCCCCTACGAGCAGTACTTC.

The V call is TRBV6-6, the J call TRBJ1-5; 7 bases agree with TRBD1. The CDR3 is 15 residues long. V trimming: 5 bases; J trimming: 3 bases; junction bases outside the gene matches: 7. The germline gives CDR1 MNHNY, CDR2 SVGAGI (reference sequence). CDR3: CASSPEGAHNQPQHF. In DNA, the CDR3 is TGTGCCAGCAGTCCCGAGGGGGCCCACAATCAGCCCCAGCATTTT.

V gene TRBV4-3 combines with J gene TRBJ2-7; 7 bases match TRBD1. J was trimmed by 3 bases and V by 5 bases; bases with no gene match: 7. The germline V gene encodes CDR1 LGHNA and CDR2 YSLEER. This CDR3 has 14 residues. Here the CDR3 reads CASSETGAGYEQYF. CDR3 nucleotide sequence: TGCGCCAGCAGCGAAACAGGGGCCGGCTACGAGCAGTACTTC.

This chain uses TRBV5-4 with TRBJ2-1, with TRBD1 identical over 10 bases. Germline CDR1 and CDR2: SGHNT and YYREEE (reference sequence). V was clipped by 1 base and J by 2 bases; unmatched bases: 3. The CDR3 is 16 residues long. CDR3 sequence reads: CASSLTGTGAYNEQFF. The CDR3 coding sequence is TGTGCCAGCAGCTTGACCGGGACAGGGGCCTACAATGAGCAGTTCTTC.

This chain connects TRBV27 to TRBJ2-2; D is undetermined. The length of the CDR3 is 15 residues. Germline CDR1 is MNHEY and CDR2 is SMNVEV (reference sequence). V lost 4 bases, J lost 1 base, and 10 bases lay in between. The CDR3 nucleotides are TGTGCCAGCAGTTCCGAGCCCGTGAACACCGGGGAGCTGTTTTTT. It translates to CASSSEPVNTGELFF.

This sequence joins TRBV7-9 and TRBJ1-6, with 9 bases identical to TRBD1. Per germline, CDR1 SEHNR and CDR2 FQNEAQ (reference sequence). The CDR3 has 16 amino acids. The V segment lost 5 bases and the J segment 5 bases; nucleotides outside the gene matches: 7. CDR3 DNA sequence: TGTGCCAGCAGCAACCATTGGACAGGGGATAATTCACCCCTCCACTTT. Translation gives CASSNHWTGDNSPLHF.

The V call is TRBV9, the J call TRBJ1-2; 8 bases align to TRBD1. Germline V gene data show CDR1 as SGDLS and CDR2 as YYNGEE. This CDR3 region has 13 residues. Trimming took 3 bases from V and 7 from J; bases not matched to a gene: 5. The CDR3 sequence: CASSEDRVSGYTF. In nucleotides, the CDR3 is TGTGCCAGCAGCGAGGACAGGGTGTCTGGCTACACCTTC.

This clone was seen just once. V gene TRBV7-2 combines with J gene TRBJ2-3; 7 bases line up with TRBD2. The length of the CDR3 is 15 residues. Trimming took 3 bases from V and 2 from J; bases not matched to a gene: 5. The V gene's germline CDR1 is SGHTA and CDR2 FQGNSA. In nucleotides, the CDR3 is TGTGCCAGCAGCTTGGGGGGGGAATACACAGATACGCAGTATTTT. This translates into CASSLGGEYTDTQYF.

The V and J genes are TRBV10-3 and TRBJ2-5, with 12 bases matching TRBD2. The CDR3 runs to 16 residues. The trim removed 2 bases at V and 1 base at J, leaving 2 bases unmatched. The V gene's germline CDR1 is ENHRY and CDR2 SYGVKD. In nucleotides, the CDR3 is TGTGCCATCAGTGAGAGGACTAGCGGGACCCAAGAGACCCAGTACTTC. Encoded protein: CAISERTSGTQETQYF.

V and J are TRBV18 and TRBJ1-5; D gene ambiguous. Trimming shortened V by 2 bases and J by 7 bases, and 12 bases separated the two germline ends. The CDR3 totals 14 residues. The germline CDR1 and CDR2 sequences are KGHSH and LQKENI. CDR3 region: CASSPERMGQPQHF. The CDR3 DNA follows: TGTGCCAGCTCACCAGAACGTATGGGCCAGCCCCAGCATTTT.

This clone was observed a handful of times. The chain couples TRBV4-2 to TRBJ2-2; TRBD2 aligns across 7 bases. This CDR3 is built from 20 residues. The V gene's germline CDR1 is LGHNA and CDR2 YNFKEQ. V lost 0 bases and J lost 2; bases outside the gene matches: 15. Here the CDR3 reads CASSQDALRGSERNTGELFF. In DNA form, the CDR3 reads TGTGCCAGCAGCCAAGATGCCCTACGCGGGAGTGAGCGAAACACCGGGGAGCTGTTTTTT.

DNA for the CDR3: TGTGCCAGTAGTATGACAGGGCTCTCCTACGAGCAGTACTTC. Amino acids: CASSMTGLSYEQYF. The chain combines TRBV19 with TRBJ2-7; TRBD1 matches at 7 bases. CDR3 size: 14 residues. Losses at the gene ends were 3 bases for V and 0 bases for J; bases not matched to a gene: 2. Per germline, CDR1 LNHDA and CDR2 SQIVND (reference sequence).

This chain joins TRBV28 and TRBJ2-5; a possible D gene is TRBD2 (5 bases). The CDR3 sequence is 10 residues long. CDR1 and CDR2 from the germline V gene are MDHEN and SYDVKM. Between the trimmed V and J ends, which lost 8 bases and 14 bases, there was a span of 15 bases. DNA for the CDR3: TGTGCCAGCGGCCGCCTAGCACTTTACTTC. Its translation is CASGRLALYF.